The present T cell receptor (beta chain) was sequenced within a study of T cells in Graves' hyperthyroidism and ophthalmopathy. Study background: At initial diagnosis, before any treatment had begun, peripheral blood was obtained.

The CDR3 spans 13 residues. Germline lookup yields CDR1 SGHRS and CDR2 YFSETQ. The V end lost 2 bases, the J end lost 3 bases, and 6 bases lay between the germline ends. The TCR beta CDR3 regions underwent amplification using RNA transcripts as the source. A set of HTBI primers served as the primers for a first-round RT-PCR of the TCR CDR3. From the multiplex PCR reads, TCRdb called clonotypes with MiXCR, one entry per CDR3 protein. Of roughly 600,000 distinct CDR3 sequences in the sample, roughly 15% are singletons; the top ten hold around 12%. Study-level findings and limits: Also found in blood were most expanded thyroid clonotypes above 0.001.

Exclusions: uncontrolled infection, other autoimmune disease, pregnancy, lactation. The table lists this clonotype with many counts. Its specificity is unknown. Sequenced: blood. J is TRBJ1-3 and V is TRBV5-1; D is uncertain. This clonotype was sampled from a woman in her forties or fifties with Graves' ophthalmopathy. The CDR3 here is CASSLSDGNTIYF. The DNA for the CDR3 is TGCGCCAGCAGCTTATCCGATGGAAACACCATATATTTT.